The clone carrying this TCR beta chain was detected ten times or more. One entry per CDR3 protein results from TCRdb running MiXCR on the 5' RACE reads. The sample has 60,000 to 70,000 distinct CDR3 sequences, around 15% seen once. The entry originates in a study of T cells of healthy individuals. The germline CDR1 and CDR2 sequences are SGHTA and FQGNSA. Trimming took 8 bases from V and 8 from J, leaving 13 bases between them. This CDR3 is built from 11 residues. The chain carries TRBV7-2 and TRBJ2-7, with D maybe TRBD2 (7 bases). The receptor was isolated from a human donor in good health. The CDR3: CASFRGAQQYF. The CDR3 DNA is TGTGCCAGCTTCCGGGGGGCCCAGCAGTACTTC.